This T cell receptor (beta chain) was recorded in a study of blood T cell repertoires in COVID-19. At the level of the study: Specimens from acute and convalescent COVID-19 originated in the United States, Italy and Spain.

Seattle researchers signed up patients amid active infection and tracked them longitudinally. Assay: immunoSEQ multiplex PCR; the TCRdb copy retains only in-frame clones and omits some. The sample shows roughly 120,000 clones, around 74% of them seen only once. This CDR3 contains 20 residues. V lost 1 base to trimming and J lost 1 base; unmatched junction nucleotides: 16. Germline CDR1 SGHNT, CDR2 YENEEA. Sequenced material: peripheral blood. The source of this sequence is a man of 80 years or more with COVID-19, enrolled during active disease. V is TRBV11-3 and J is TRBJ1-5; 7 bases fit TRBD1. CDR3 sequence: CASSLGPGGWGCESNQPQHF. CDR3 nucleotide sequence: TGTGCCAGCAGCTTAGGACCAGGGGGGTGGGGTTGCGAGAGCAATCAGCCCCAGCATTTT.